This entry concerns a single TCR beta chain. Treatment of the sample: some 19 received Ad26.COV2.S at low or high dose, single or two shots; five or six received placebo; per-sample allocation not given. All samples were drawn on day 63, counting from the first vaccine or placebo injection. This CDR3 spans 15 amino acids. The V gene end was trimmed by 1 base and the J gene end by 5 bases; junction bases not matched to a gene: 3. CDR1 SGHTS and CDR2 YDEGEE come from the germline V gene. Libraries were prepared by immunoSEQ multiplex PCR; TCRdb keeps only in-frame clonotypes and omits some of them. The sample contains about 440,000 clones, about 92% of which appear only once. This specimen comes from a study of Ad26.COV2.S vaccination and SARS-CoV-2 variants. Study context: Doses of Ad26.COV2.S were injected into muscle once or twice, 56 days apart.

The V and J genes are TRBV5-8 and TRBJ1-5; 10 bases map to TRBD1. This clonotype originated in a person aged 18-65 years who received the Ad26.COV2.S COVID-19 vaccine or a placebo. The sequenced sample was peripheral blood, obtained in a trial of Ad26.COV2.S vaccine versus placebo. The CDR3 loop is CASSLTGTGDQPQHF. As DNA, the CDR3 is TGTGCCAGCAGCTTGACCGGGACAGGGGATCAGCCCCAGCATTTT. The variable domain in full, with the rest retrieved from reference TRBV5-8 and TRBJ1-5, is EAGVTQSPTHLIKTRGQQATLRCSPISGHTSVYWYQQALGLGLQFLLWYDEGEERNRGNFPPRFSGRQFPNYSSELNVNALELEDSALYLCASSLTGTGDQPQHFGDGTRLSIL.